The 16 T cell receptor beta chains presented below share a single source sample, sequenced in a study of blood T cell repertoires in COVID-19. Generated by immunoSEQ multiplex PCR, the TCRdb table keeps only in-frame clones and is missing some. The sample shows some 320,000 clones, about 88% of them seen only once. The source material was PBMCs or T cells enriched from blood (not recorded which). These TCRs come from a man in his sixties who had recovered from COVID-19.

The genes are TRBV24-1 and TRBJ1-3, with D possibly TRBD1 on 6 matching bases. The CDR3 contains 19 residues. Per the germline V gene, CDR1 is KGHDR and CDR2 is SFDVKD. Trimming shortened V by 6 bases and J by 4 bases, and 27 bases separated the two germline ends. CDR3 protein: CATSPFRDKTAPSGNTIYF. The CDR3 DNA reads as TGTGCCACCAGTCCCTTCCGGGACAAGACAGCTCCCTCGGGAAACACCATATATTTT.

This chain links TRBV30 with TRBJ1-6; 9 bases line up with TRBD1. Germline V CDR1 and CDR2: GTSNPN, SVGIG (reference sequence). This CDR3 is 16 amino acids long. J gave up 9 bases and V 3 bases, and 12 bases lay outside the gene matches. CDR3 in DNA: TGTGCCTGGAGCTCTCGTCCGGGACAGGGTCGTTCACCCCTCCACTTT. Protein: CAWSSRPGQGRSPLHF.

This clone was found a few times. The V and J genes are TRBV6-5 and TRBJ2-1; 9 bases are shared with TRBD1. The CDR3 sequence is 14 residues long. Germline loops: CDR1 MNHEY, CDR2 SVGAGI. V lost 7 bases, J lost 1 base, and 2 bases stayed unmatched. The CDR3 bases are TGTGCCAGCACCGGGACAGGGTCCTACAATGAGCAGTTCTTC. It translates to CASTGTGSYNEQFF.

The chain employs TRBV27 and TRBJ1-6, with a weak D call TRBD1 (6 bases). Germline-derived CDR1 and CDR2 are MNHEY and SMNVEV (reference sequence). The CDR3 contains 13 residues. Trimming took off 6 bases at V and 7 bases at J, with 10 bases between the two ends. CDR3 amino acids: CASRGQTNSPLHF. The CDR3 region has the DNA TGTGCCAGCAGAGGACAGACAAATTCACCCCTCCACTTT.

This sequence joins TRBV10-3 and TRBJ1-1, with no clear D. Per the germline V gene, CDR1 is ENHRY and CDR2 is SYGVKD. The V end was cut by 5 bases, the J end by 3 bases, with 10 bases between. The CDR3 has 13 amino acids. CDR3 residues: CAISTDPYTEAFF. For the CDR3, the DNA is TGTGCCATCAGTACAGACCCTTACACTGAAGCTTTCTTT.

About this clone: At one boundary the junction diverges from the germline segment, which might be a read error. The rearrangement uses TRBV2 and TRBJ1-2; D not resolved. Germline CDR1 is SNHLY and CDR2 is FYNNEI. The CDR3 totals 15 residues. The CDR3 sequence: CARSADSDLGYGYTF. CDR3 coding DNA: TGTGCCAGAAGTGCGGACTCAGACCTAGGCTATGGCTACACCTTC.

J is TRBJ1-5 and V is TRBV28, with D possibly being TRBD1 (5 bases). The length of the CDR3 is 14 residues. V was clipped by 5 bases and J by 1 base, with 9 bases between them. The germline gives CDR1 MDHEN, CDR2 SYDVKM. The CDR3 DNA reads as TGTGCCAGCAGTCTCGGGGGAAGCAATCAGCCCCAGCATTTT. As protein: CASSLGGSNQPQHF.

The J gene is TRBJ1-4, the V gene TRBV18; D perhaps matches TRBD1 (5 bases). V lost 5 bases and J lost 3, with 16 bases in between. The CDR3 is made up of 16 amino acids. Germline CDR1 KGHSH, CDR2 LQKENI. The CDR3 DNA follows: TGTGCCAGCTCATCTCTATCCCCGACAGCTAATGAAAAACTGTTTTTT. It encodes CASSSLSPTANEKLFF.

The CDR3 DNA sequence: TGTGCCAGCAGCCCCATCGGGGGTGGTGAGCAGTTCTTC. It codes for CASSPIGGGEQFF. The chain couples TRBV6-5 to TRBJ2-1; TRBD2 is a possible D gene (6 bases). The CDR3 is 13 amino acids. Germline CDR1 reads MNHEY; CDR2 reads SVGAGI. The V end was cut by 6 bases, the J end by 9 bases, with 15 bases between.

The chain recombines TRBV4-2 with TRBJ2-1; 10 bases are shared with TRBD2. The CDR3 length is 16 residues. From germline, CDR1 is LGHNA and CDR2 YNFKEQ. Trimming took 1 base from V and 7 from J; bases not matched to a gene: 7. Written as DNA, the CDR3 is TGTGCCAGCAGCCAAGTCAGCGGGGGGGCGGAGAATGAGCAGTTCTTC. It encodes CASSQVSGGAENEQFF.

The table lists this clone with a count of one. The chain has TRBV24-1 and TRBJ2-1, with TRBD2 matching over 9 bases. J gave up 8 bases and V 3 bases, and 7 bases lay outside the gene matches. Looked up from germline, CDR1 is KGHDR and CDR2 is SFDVKD. CDR3 length equals 15 residues. The CDR3: CATSDAGLASDEQFF. CDR3 bases: TGTGCCACCAGTGATGCTGGACTAGCGAGCGATGAGCAGTTCTTC.

Here the CDR3 DNA reads TGCGCCAGCAGCCCAGTTACAGGTCTGCCCCAGCATTTT. It is translated as CASSPVTGLPQHF. The rearrangement joins TRBV5-1 to TRBJ1-5; D might be TRBD1 (5 bases). The CDR3 extends over 13 amino acids. In germline, CDR1 is SGHRS, CDR2 YFSETQ. Trimming shortened V by 4 bases and J by 9 bases, and 14 bases separated the two germline ends.

The CDR3 DNA reads TGTGCCAGCAGCTTAGGACCGGGACAGGGAGTCTCCGAGCAGTACTTC. It is translated as CASSLGPGQGVSEQYF. The chain uses TRBV7-8 and TRBJ2-7; TRBD1 matches at 9 bases. Germline V gene lookup returns CDR1 SGHVS and CDR2 FQNEAQ. The junction had 10 bases not matched to a gene; V was cut back by 1 base and J by 6 bases. This CDR3 is 16 amino acids long.

The chain links TRBV4-2 to TRBJ2-1, with D perhaps matching TRBD2 (6 bases). The germline V gene has CDR1 LGHNA and CDR2 YNFKEQ. Trimming left V 4 bases short and J 1 base short, with 8 bases between. The CDR3 has 14 residues. This CDR3 is CASSRGVSYNEQFF. The CDR3 DNA follows: TGTGCCAGCAGCCGGGGGGTTTCCTACAATGAGCAGTTCTTC.

This chain connects TRBV9 to TRBJ2-1; tentative D call: TRBD2 (5 bases). Germline assignment: CDR1 SGDLS and CDR2 YYNGEE. V was trimmed by 1 base and J by 8 bases, leaving 7 bases between them. This CDR3 is 12 amino acids long. The chain's CDR3 is CASSVWEYEQFF. CDR3 DNA sequence: TGTGCCAGCAGCGTATGGGAGTATGAGCAGTTCTTC.

This clone was seen just once. This chain joins TRBV9 and TRBJ1-4; the match to TRBD1 covers 10 bases. There are 14 residues in the CDR3. J lost 7 bases, V lost 4 bases, and 4 bases had no gene match. Germline V CDR1 and CDR2: SGDLS, YYNGEE. The CDR3 loop reads CASSRTGGVEKLFF. As DNA, the CDR3 is TGTGCCAGCAGCCGGACAGGGGGTGTTGAAAAACTGTTTTTT.